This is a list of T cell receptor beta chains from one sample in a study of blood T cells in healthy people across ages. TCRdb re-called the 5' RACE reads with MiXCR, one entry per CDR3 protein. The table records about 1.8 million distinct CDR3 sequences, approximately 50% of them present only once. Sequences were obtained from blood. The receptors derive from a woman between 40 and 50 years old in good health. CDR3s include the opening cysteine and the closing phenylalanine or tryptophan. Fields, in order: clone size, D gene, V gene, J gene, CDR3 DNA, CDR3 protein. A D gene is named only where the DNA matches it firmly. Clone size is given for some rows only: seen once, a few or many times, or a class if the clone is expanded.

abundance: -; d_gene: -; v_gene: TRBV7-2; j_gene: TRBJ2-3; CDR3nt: TGTGCCAGCAGCTATATCAGGGGATCCACAGATACGCAGTATTTT; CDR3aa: CASSYIRGSTDTQYF
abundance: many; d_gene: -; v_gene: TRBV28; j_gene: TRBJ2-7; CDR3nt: TGTGCCAGCAGTCTTCCAGGGGCCGAGTCGAGAGAGCAGTACTTC; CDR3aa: CASSLPGAESREQYF
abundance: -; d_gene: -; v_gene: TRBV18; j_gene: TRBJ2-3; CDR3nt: TGTGCCAGCTCACCTACTCCGGCAGCTGGTCTTGGAGATACGCAGTATTTT; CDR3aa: CASSPTPAAGLGDTQYF
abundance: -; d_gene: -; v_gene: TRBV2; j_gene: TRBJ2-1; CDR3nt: TGTGCCAGCAGTGAGTTGCAGGGCCTAACATCCAATGAGCAGTTCTTC; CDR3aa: CASSELQGLTSNEQFF
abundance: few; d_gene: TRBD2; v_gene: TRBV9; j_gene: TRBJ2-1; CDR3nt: TGTGCCAGCAGCCCCGAGGGGAGCGGGGTATACGATGAGCAGTTCTTC; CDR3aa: CASSPEGSGVYDEQFF
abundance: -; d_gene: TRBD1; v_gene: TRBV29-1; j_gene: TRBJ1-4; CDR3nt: TGCAGCGTGGACAGGGGTGAAAAACTGTTTTTT; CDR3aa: CSVDRGEKLFF
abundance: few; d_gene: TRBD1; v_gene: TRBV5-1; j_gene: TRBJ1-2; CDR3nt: TGCGCCAGCAGCCTGGATGGGACAGGGTATGGCTACACCTTC; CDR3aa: CASSLDGTGYGYTF
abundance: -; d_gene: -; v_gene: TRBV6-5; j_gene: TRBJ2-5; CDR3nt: TGTGCCAGCAGTTACTCGATCACCGAAGAGACCCAGTACTTC; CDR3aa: CASSYSITEETQYF
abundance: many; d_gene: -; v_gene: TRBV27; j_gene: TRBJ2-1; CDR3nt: TGTGCCAGCAGTCGGACTGGCAATGAGCAGTTCTTC; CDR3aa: CASSRTGNEQFF
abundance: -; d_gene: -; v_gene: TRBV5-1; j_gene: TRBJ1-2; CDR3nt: TGCGCCAGCAGCAGGGACCAAGACTATGGCTACACCTTC; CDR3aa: CASSRDQDYGYTF
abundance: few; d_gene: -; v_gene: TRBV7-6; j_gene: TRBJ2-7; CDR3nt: TGTGCCAGCAGCTTAATGAAAGGGCCCTCCTACGAGCAGTACTTC; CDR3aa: CASSLMKGPSYEQYF
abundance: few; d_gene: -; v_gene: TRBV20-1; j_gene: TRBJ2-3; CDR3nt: TGCAGTGCTAGATGGGGGATTACAGATACGCAGTATTTT; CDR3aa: CSARWGITDTQYF
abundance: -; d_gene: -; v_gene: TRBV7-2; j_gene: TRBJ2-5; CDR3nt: TGTGCCAGCAGCACTCAAGGGGGGGGGGGAGTAAAGACCCAGTACTTC; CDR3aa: CASSTQGGGGVKTQYF
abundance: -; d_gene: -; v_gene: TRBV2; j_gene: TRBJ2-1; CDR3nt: TGTGCCAGCAGGGGAGTTCAGGACTTCTTGTACAATGAGCAGTTCTTC; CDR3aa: CASRGVQDFLYNEQFF
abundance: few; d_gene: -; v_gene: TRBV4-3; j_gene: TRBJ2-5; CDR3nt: TGCGCCAGCAGCCAAGACGCCCGCTCGGAGACCCAGTACTTC; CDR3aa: CASSQDARSETQYF